One and the same sample provided the 12 T cell receptor beta chains below, sequenced in a study of blood T cell repertoires in COVID-19. Sequenced by immunoSEQ multiplex PCR; TCRdb stores in-frame clones only, minus some. The sample holds fewer than 400,000 clones, 85% seen once. Specimen: PBMCs or T cells enriched from blood (not recorded which). Every receptor here comes from a woman between 25 and 40 years old who had been exposed to COVID-19.

This chain links TRBV10-2 with TRBJ1-1, with D unresolved. CDR1 WSHSY and CDR2 SAAADI come from the germline V gene. V dropped 4 bases and J dropped 6 bases, with 6 bases sitting between them. CDR3 length: 11 amino acids. The CDR3 reads CASSGTAEAFF. The CDR3 region has the DNA TGCGCCAGCAGTGGTACAGCTGAAGCTTTCTTT.

The CDR3 spells CAISAGRGYEQYF. As DNA, the CDR3 is TGTGCCATCAGTGCCGGCAGGGGATACGAGCAGTACTTC. The chain uses TRBV10-3 and TRBJ2-7; D may be TRBD1 (6 bases). Germline loops: CDR1 ENHRY, CDR2 SYGVKD. Between the trimmed V and J ends, which lost 4 bases and 4 bases, there was a span of 11 bases. The CDR3 length is 13 residues.

The V and J genes are TRBV7-2 and TRBJ2-5; D is ambiguous. The V gene's germline CDR1 is SGHTA and CDR2 FQGNSA. V shed 1 base and J shed 2 bases, with 8 bases lying between them. This CDR3 comprises 14 residues. CDR3 sequence: CASSLDPRQETQYF. The CDR3 DNA sequence: TGTGCCAGCAGCTTAGACCCTCGGCAAGAGACCCAGTACTTC.

V gene TRBV12-5 combines with J gene TRBJ2-5; 8 bases align to TRBD2. Germline CDR1 reads LGHNT; CDR2 reads FRNRAP. The CDR3 sequence is 15 residues long. J gave up 3 bases and V 6 bases, and 9 bases lay outside the gene matches. CDR3 sequence reads: CASGPGAAGEETQYF. CDR3 in DNA: TGTGCTAGTGGGCCCGGGGCAGCGGGGGAAGAGACCCAGTACTTC.

The DNA for the CDR3 is TGTGCCAGCAGCTTGGTGACGGGGGGTGCTGACACTGAAGCTTTCTTT. It yields the protein CASSLVTGGADTEAFF. This chain joins TRBV5-6 and TRBJ1-1; possible D gene TRBD1, 5 bases. Trimming shortened V by 0 bases and J by 3 bases, and 15 bases separated the two germline ends. Germline loops: CDR1 SGHDT, CDR2 YYEEEE. The CDR3 sequence is 16 residues long.

The chain employs TRBV3-1 (or the pseudogene TRBV3-2) and TRBJ1-3, with D tentatively TRBD1 (5 bases). The CDR3 contains 14 residues. Germline V gene sequence: CDR1 LGHDT, CDR2 YNNKEL (reference sequence). V shed 5 bases and J shed 4 bases, with 12 bases lying between them. The CDR3 reads CASSSGSPGNTIYF. The CDR3 bases are TGTGCCAGCAGCTCAGGGTCCCCCGGAAACACCATATATTTT.

V is TRBV19 and J is TRBJ2-7; 10 bases map to TRBD2. Germline V gene sequence: CDR1 LNHDA, CDR2 SQIVND (reference sequence). V was pared by 7 bases and J by 3 bases, with 6 bases of the junction left unmatched. This CDR3 spans 14 amino acids. The chain's CDR3 is CASNRGTSDYEQYF. The CDR3 DNA sequence: TGTGCCAGTAACAGGGGGACTAGCGACTACGAGCAGTACTTC. Using reference TRBV19 and TRBJ2-7 for the parts outside the CDR3, the full variable domain is DGGITQSPKYLFRKEGQNVTLSCEQNLNHDAMYWYRQDPGQGLRLIYYSQIVNDFQKGDIAEGYSVSREKKESFPLTVTSAQKNPTAFYLCASNRGTSDYEQYFGPGTRLTVT.

The chain combines TRBV10-3 with TRBJ1-2; D remains ambiguous. Per the germline V gene, CDR1 is ENHRY and CDR2 is SYGVKD. The CDR3 is made up of 13 amino acids. Trimming removed 0 bases from V and 2 bases from J, with 4 bases in between. CDR3 nucleotides: TGTGCCATCAGTGAGTCCGAGAACTATGGCTACACCTTC. This sequence encodes CAISESENYGYTF.

This clone was seen a few times. The genes are TRBV12-3 or TRBV12-4 and TRBJ1-2; D gene uncertain. The CDR3 is 12 amino acids. The germline V and J ends were trimmed by 5 bases and 6 bases, with 10 bases remaining between them. The DNA of the CDR3 is TGTGCCAGCAGTCTGTACCGAGATGGCTACACCTTC. This encodes CASSLYRDGYTF.

The chain recombines TRBV11-2 with TRBJ2-7, with 11 positions matching TRBD2. Germline values: CDR1 SGHAT, CDR2 FQNNGV. The CDR3 is 15 amino acids. V shed 1 base, J shed 7 bases, and the junction held 6 bases outside the gene matches. CDR3 sequence: CASSLVLAGGGEQYF. The CDR3 DNA reads as TGTGCCAGCAGCTTAGTCCTAGCGGGAGGAGGGGAGCAGTACTTC. The whole variable domain, remainder taken from reference TRBV11-2 and TRBJ2-7, is EAGVAQSPRYKIIEKRQSVAFWCNPISGHATLYWYQQILGQGPKLLIQFQNNGVVDDSQLPKDRFSAERLKGVDSTLKIQPAKLEDSAVYLCASSLVLAGGGEQYFGPGTRLTVT.

A single count supports this clone. The V call is TRBV30, the J call TRBJ1-2, with 9 bases matching TRBD1. The V gene end was trimmed by 2 bases and the J gene end by 7 bases; junction bases not matched to a gene: 5. The CDR3 is made up of 13 amino acids. The germline V gene has CDR1 GTSNPN and CDR2 SVGIG (reference sequence). The CDR3 sequence is CAWSFTTGGGYTF. CDR3 in DNA: TGTGCCTGGAGTTTCACGACAGGGGGTGGCTACACCTTC.

The chain has TRBV7-2 and TRBJ2-5, with 15 positions matching TRBD2. Trimming removed 4 bases from V and 1 base from J; junction bases left unmatched: 10. This CDR3 is 19 amino acids long. CDR1 and CDR2 from the germline V gene are SGHTA and FQGNSA. CDR3 coding DNA: TGTGCCAGCAGCTCGCGGTGGACTAGCGGGGGGGCCGGCCAAGAGACCCAGTACTTC. Residues: CASSSRWTSGGAGQETQYF.